The 7 T cell receptor beta chains below come from one sample, sequenced in a study of blood T cells in healthy people across ages. The second PCR ran 7 to 11 cycles with a sample-barcoded 5' primer and J-beta primers. TCRdb passed the 5' RACE reads through MiXCR, listing each CDR3 protein once. The sample includes 890,000 or so distinct CDR3 sequences, 55% to 65% of them seen just once. Material for sequencing was blood. The receptors stem from a man younger than 45 in good health.

This chain joins TRBV7-9 and TRBJ1-6, with no clear D. Trimming cost V 4 bases and J 0 bases, with 13 bases left between them. Germline CDR1 reads SEHNR; CDR2 reads FQNEAQ (reference sequence). The CDR3 consists of 17 residues. The CDR3 protein is CASSYNPWSSYNSPLHF. The CDR3 DNA reads TGTGCCAGCAGCTATAACCCATGGAGCTCCTATAATTCACCCCTCCACTTT.

The chain combines TRBV7-9 with TRBJ2-6, with TRBD2 identical over 7 bases. The germline V gene encodes CDR1 SEHNR and CDR2 FQNEAQ (reference sequence). The trim removed 5 bases at V and 3 bases at J, leaving 16 bases unmatched. CDR3 size: 19 residues. The CDR3 spells CASSPLRRGVTGGANVLTF. In DNA form, the CDR3 reads TGTGCCAGCAGCCCGCTTCGACGGGGGGTGACGGGTGGGGCCAACGTCCTGACTTTC. The full variable domain, rest sourced from reference TRBV7-9 and TRBJ2-6, is DTGVSQNPRHKITKRGQNVTFRCDPISEHNRLYWYRQTLGQGPEFLTYFQNEAQLEKSRLLSDRFSAERPKGSFSTLEIQRTEQGDSAMYLCASSPLRRGVTGGANVLTFGAGSRLTVL.

This rearrangement joins TRBV20-1 to TRBJ2-1, with D tentatively TRBD1 (6 bases). The CDR3 loop spans 13 amino acids. V lost 6 bases and J 7 bases, leaving 16 bases between the germline ends. Germline V gene sequence: CDR1 DFQATT, CDR2 SNEGSKA (reference sequence). The CDR3 coding sequence is TGCAGTGCAATCCAAAGGGGGTGGAATGAGCAGTTCTTC. This gives the protein CSAIQRGWNEQFF.

J is TRBJ2-7 and V is TRBV11-2; the D is unclear. The ends were cut back, 5 bases at V and 1 base at J, with 21 bases in the middle. Germline CDR1 is SGHAT and CDR2 is FQNNGV. This CDR3 contains 17 residues. The CDR3, as DNA: TGTGCCAGCAGCGACTCTGGAGTGCGGTTTAGGTCCTACGAGCAGTACTTC. This sequence encodes CASSDSGVRFRSYEQYF. The full variable domain, rest sourced from reference TRBV11-2 and TRBJ2-7, is EAGVAQSPRYKIIEKRQSVAFWCNPISGHATLYWYQQILGQGPKLLIQFQNNGVVDDSQLPKDRFSAERLKGVDSTLKIQPAKLEDSAVYLCASSDSGVRFRSYEQYFGPGTRLTVT.

The gene calls are TRBV11-2 and TRBJ2-1; TRBD2 agrees at 11 bases. The ends lost 2 bases at V and 4 bases at J; junction bases unmatched: 7. From germline, CDR1 is SGHAT and CDR2 FQNNGV. The CDR3 length is 17 residues. The CDR3 DNA sequence: TGTGCCAGCAGCTTAATGCCTAGCGGGGGGCTGTACAATGAGCAGTTCTTC. It specifies CASSLMPSGGLYNEQFF.

The chain has TRBV7-2 and TRBJ1-2, with D perhaps matching TRBD1 (5 bases). This CDR3 is built from 12 residues. V lost 5 bases and J 11 bases, leaving 15 bases between the germline ends. Germline V gene sequence: CDR1 SGHTA, CDR2 FQGNSA. In DNA form, the CDR3 reads TGTGCCAGCAGCGGGGGTAGGATTTGGTACACCTTC. It is translated as CASSGGRIWYTF.

In its sample, this clonotype was seen a few times. The chain carries TRBV7-2 and TRBJ2-6; TRBD1 aligns across 8 bases. The germline gives CDR1 SGHTA, CDR2 FQGNSA. Losses at the gene ends were 7 bases for V and 0 bases for J; bases not matched to a gene: 11. The CDR3 sequence is 18 residues long. This CDR3 reads CASKSGGQVASGANVLTF. The CDR3 bases are TGTGCCAGCAAATCAGGGGGACAGGTGGCCTCTGGGGCCAACGTCCTGACTTTC.